Shown below are 30 T cell receptor beta chains from a single sample sequenced in a study of T-cell memory formation after mild COVID-19. TCRdb passed the 5' RACE reads through MiXCR, listing each CDR3 protein once. The table includes 500,000 to 650,000 distinct CDR3 sequences, 20% to 25% detected once. Sequenced material: PBMCs or a T cell subset sorted from them (not recorded which). The receptor source for this set is an adult woman who had mild COVID-19 (a few samples of this study predate the infection). Cell type and time point are not known.

This sequence joins TRBV30 and TRBJ1-1; no clear D. The CDR3 consists of 13 residues. Germline loops: CDR1 GTSNPN, CDR2 SVGIG (reference sequence). V lost 3 bases to trimming and J lost 1 base, with 9 bases between them. The CDR3 DNA is TGTGCCTGGAGCTTTACAGCGAACACTGAAGCTTTCTTT. Protein: CAWSFTANTEAFF.

The chain combines TRBV3-1 with TRBJ1-1, with TRBD1 as a possible D gene (5 bases). The CDR3 is made up of 14 amino acids. The V end lost 2 bases, the J end lost 7 bases, and 14 bases lay between the germline ends. The germline V gene encodes CDR1 LGHDT and CDR2 YNNKEL (reference sequence). The CDR3 loop is CASSQPRRGGEAFF. In DNA, the CDR3 is TGTGCCAGCAGCCAACCTCGACGGGGCGGTGAAGCTTTCTTT.

The V gene is TRBV3-1, the J gene TRBJ2-2; D is unclear. V was shortened by 6 bases and J by 7 bases, with 15 bases between the two germline ends. The CDR3 is 14 amino acids. Germline V gene lookup returns CDR1 LGHDT and CDR2 YNNKEL (reference sequence). This CDR3 reads CASSTQERIGELFF. In DNA, the CDR3 is TGTGCCAGCAGTACCCAGGAAAGGATCGGGGAGCTGTTTTTT.

This clonotype was counted only a few times. V and J are TRBV6-1 and TRBJ1-1; tentative D call: TRBD1 (5 bases). With 6 bases removed from V and 0 bases from J, the gap between germline ends came to 14 bases. The CDR3 is 15 residues long. CDR1 MNHNS and CDR2 SASEGT come from the germline V gene. The CDR3 DNA reads TGTGCCAGCAGGAATGGAGCAGGGTTGAACACTGAAGCTTTCTTT. Translating it yields CASRNGAGLNTEAFF.

This clonotype was detected a few times. The V call is TRBV7-3, the J call TRBJ2-4, with D possibly called TRBD1 or TRBD2 (5 bases each). This CDR3 has 19 residues. Germline V CDR1 and CDR2: SGHTA, FQGTGA. With 5 bases removed from V and 0 bases from J, the gap between germline ends came to 23 bases. Here the CDR3 reads CASSPKLDRDGLAKNIQYF. The CDR3 region has the DNA TGTGCCAGCAGCCCTAAGCTAGACCGGGACGGACTAGCCAAAAACATTCAGTACTTC.

V and J are TRBV12-3 or TRBV12-4 and TRBJ1-5; D unclear. The ends were cut back, 8 bases at V and 7 bases at J, with 18 bases in the middle. The CDR3 runs 14 residues. The CDR3: CASGHTPPGQPQHF. The CDR3 DNA follows: TGTGCCAGCGGCCATACCCCCCCCGGCCAGCCCCAGCATTTT.

This clonotype was found a few times. This chain joins TRBV4-3 and TRBJ1-4; D not certain. This CDR3 contains 14 residues. The germline gives CDR1 LGHNA, CDR2 YSLEER. The germline V and J ends were trimmed by 4 bases and 5 bases, with 11 bases remaining between them. This CDR3 is CASSPLGYNEKLFF. CDR3 coding DNA: TGCGCCAGCAGCCCATTGGGCTACAATGAAAAACTGTTTTTT.

There are many counts of this clonotype. The chain uses TRBV11-2 and TRBJ2-7; 8 nucleotides agree with TRBD2. V gave up 2 bases and J gave up 3 bases; unmatched junction bases: 6. The CDR3 sequence is 15 residues long. The germline V gene encodes CDR1 SGHAT and CDR2 FQNNGV. The CDR3, as DNA: TGTGCCAGCAGCTTACCCCTAGCGGGCCACTACGAGCAGTACTTC. It specifies CASSLPLAGHYEQYF.

This clonotype has at least ten counts. The rearrangement joins TRBV4-3 to TRBJ1-1; D is unclear. The germline gives CDR1 LGHNA, CDR2 YSLEER. This CDR3 is built from 15 residues. Trimming pared 1 base from V and 1 base from J, leaving 10 bases between. The CDR3 here is CASSQVRVENTEAFF. In nucleotides, the CDR3 is TGCGCCAGCAGCCAAGTTCGGGTCGAGAACACTGAAGCTTTCTTT.

This clonotype was observed a handful of times. CDR3 protein: CSARVLAGVLNEQFF. The CDR3 region has the DNA TGCAGTGCTAGAGTACTAGCGGGAGTTCTTAATGAGCAGTTCTTC. The V and J genes are TRBV20-1 and TRBJ2-1; 11 bases agree with TRBD2. V lost 1 base and J lost 7; bases outside the gene matches: 6. The CDR3 is 15 amino acids. The V gene's germline CDR1 is DFQATT and CDR2 SNEGSKA (reference sequence).

This clonotype occurred many times. V gene TRBV7-9 combines with J gene TRBJ2-7; D remains ambiguous. Trimming cost V 2 bases and J 1 base, with 6 bases left between them. Germline V gene sequence: CDR1 SEHNR, CDR2 FQNEAQ (reference sequence). The CDR3 sequence is 13 residues long. CDR3 sequence reads: CASSLMGSYEQYF. CDR3 coding DNA: TGTGCCAGCAGCTTAATGGGATCCTACGAGCAGTACTTC.

CDR3 nucleotide sequence: TGCGCCAGCAGCTTGGAGGGGGGGGACCCCTACGAGCAGTACTTC. Translation gives CASSLEGGDPYEQYF. The V call is TRBV5-1, the J call TRBJ2-7; perhaps TRBD2 as D (7 bases). This CDR3 is 15 amino acids long. V was pared by 0 bases and J by 2 bases, with 12 bases between. Germline-derived CDR1 and CDR2 are SGHRS and YFSETQ.

CDR3: CASRLTTSGNNEQFF. The CDR3 DNA reads TGCGCCAGCAGACTGACGACTAGCGGGAACAATGAGCAGTTCTTC. This chain connects TRBV5-1 to TRBJ2-1; 11 nucleotides agree with TRBD2. V trimming: 5 bases; J trimming: 5 bases; junction bases outside the gene matches: 6. The V gene's germline CDR1 is SGHRS and CDR2 YFSETQ. This CDR3 contains 15 residues.

This clonotype was counted only a few times. The rearrangement joins TRBV5-1 to TRBJ2-7; D is undetermined. This CDR3 region has 13 residues. Trimming stripped 4 bases from V and 0 bases from J, with 8 bases between. Germline V gene data show CDR1 as SGHRS and CDR2 as YFSETQ. DNA of the CDR3: TGCGCCAGCAGCATGTCCACCTCCTACGAGCAGTACTTC. Protein product: CASSMSTSYEQYF.

A few counts support this clonotype. The gene calls are TRBV7-9 and TRBJ1-1, with D tentatively TRBD1 (5 bases). The CDR3 has 13 residues. The V and J ends lost 1 base and 8 bases respectively, with 11 bases between them. Germline-derived CDR1 and CDR2 are SEHNR and FQNEAQ (reference sequence). CDR3 coding DNA: TGTGCCAGCAGCTTAGGACAGTCCCCCGAAGCTTTCTTT. Translation: CASSLGQSPEAFF. Based on the CDR3 plus reference TRBV7-9 and TRBJ1-1, the full variable domain is DTGVSQNPRHKITKRGQNVTFRCDPISEHNRLYWYRQTLGQGPEFLTYFQNEAQLEKSRLLSDRFSAERPKGSFSTLEIQRTEQGDSAMYLCASSLGQSPEAFFGQGTRLTVV.

This clonotype came up a few times. The CDR3 region is CASSRIRGNTEAFF. CDR3 nucleotide sequence: TGTGCCAGCAGCCGGATCAGGGGGAACACTGAAGCTTTCTTT. The chain employs TRBV3-1 and TRBJ1-1; possible D gene TRBD1, 6 bases. From germline, CDR1 is LGHDT and CDR2 YNNKEL (reference sequence). The CDR3 sequence is 14 residues long. Trimming stripped 4 bases from V and 1 base from J, with 10 bases between.

There are a few counts of this clonotype. The chain has TRBV5-1 and TRBJ2-3, with 8 bases matching TRBD1. This CDR3 spans 16 amino acids. Looked up from germline, CDR1 is SGHRS and CDR2 is YFSETQ. The ends lost 3 bases at V and 4 bases at J; junction bases unmatched: 10. The CDR3 bases are TGCGCCAGCAGCTCCTACCGGGACAGGCGTCCAGATACGCAGTATTTT. Its translation: CASSSYRDRRPDTQYF.

This clonotype was counted many times. V and J are TRBV7-2 and TRBJ2-1, with 9 bases identical to TRBD2. The junction had 7 bases not matched to a gene; V was cut back by 4 bases and J by 6 bases. CDR1 and CDR2 from the germline V gene are SGHTA and FQGNSA. This CDR3 spans 15 amino acids. The CDR3 region is CASSSVAGVVNEQFF. The DNA of the CDR3 is TGTGCCAGCAGCTCCGTAGCGGGAGTAGTCAATGAGCAGTTCTTC. Using reference TRBV7-2 and TRBJ2-1 for the parts outside the CDR3, the full variable domain is GAGVSQSPSNKVTEKGKDVELRCDPISGHTALYWYRQSLGQGLEFLIYFQGNSAPDKSGLPSDRFSAERTGGSVSTLTIQRTQQEDSAVYLCASSSVAGVVNEQFFGPGTRLTVL.

V usage is TRBV20-1 and J usage is TRBJ1-1; TRBD1 might be the D (5 bases). The CDR3 is 14 amino acids. Germline V CDR1 and CDR2: DFQATT, SNEGSKA (reference sequence). V gave up 7 bases and J gave up 6 bases, with 21 bases separating them. CDR3 protein: CSGVLPNGDAEAFF. The DNA for the CDR3 is TGCAGTGGGGTCCTCCCAAACGGGGACGCTGAAGCTTTCTTT.

The chain is built from TRBV29-1 and TRBJ2-7; 9 positions match TRBD1. The CDR3 totals 15 residues. Germline V lookup: CDR1 SQVTM, CDR2 ANQGSEA. V lost 6 bases, J lost 6 bases, and 15 bases stayed unmatched. The CDR3 DNA reads as TGCAGCGTAGCTTTAGGGACAGGGATTAAGGCCGAGCAGTACTTC. Translation: CSVALGTGIKAEQYF.

The chain is built from TRBV7-9 and TRBJ2-7; 9 bases match TRBD2. The V gene's germline CDR1 is SEHNR and CDR2 FQNEAQ (reference sequence). This CDR3 is 14 amino acids long. J gave up 3 bases and V 5 bases, and 5 bases lay outside the gene matches. The CDR3 coding sequence is TGTGCCAGCAGCCGAAGTAGCGGGAGCTACGAGCAGTACTTC. This gives the protein CASSRSSGSYEQYF.

At least ten counts were recorded for this clonotype. This chain joins TRBV19 and TRBJ1-1; 8 nucleotides line up with TRBD1. The CDR3 length is 14 residues. Trimming cost V 5 bases and J 1 base; bases outside gene matches: 3. Germline lookup yields CDR1 LNHDA and CDR2 SQIVND (reference sequence). The CDR3 loop is CASSYGTGNTEAFF. The CDR3 DNA is TGTGCCAGTAGTTATGGGACAGGGAACACTGAAGCTTTCTTT.

This clonotype was detected only a few times. The rearrangement links TRBV29-1 to TRBJ1-2; D is unresolved. This CDR3 spans 12 amino acids. Trimming removed 4 bases at V and 4 bases at J, with 10 bases between. Germline V gene lookup returns CDR1 SQVTM and CDR2 ANQGSEA. The CDR3 DNA sequence: TGCAGCGTTGGGGGTAGCGCCTATGGCTACACCTTC. It yields the protein CSVGGSAYGYTF.

The sample holds a few counts of this clonotype. The chain uses TRBV7-9 and TRBJ2-2; 14 bases map to TRBD2. The CDR3 extends over 18 amino acids. CDR1 is SEHNR, CDR2 FQNEAQ, per germline (reference sequence). Losses at the gene ends were 5 bases for V and 6 bases for J; bases not matched to a gene: 11. The CDR3 region is CASSLYWTSGRSAGELFF. The CDR3 bases are TGTGCCAGCAGCCTATACTGGACTAGCGGGAGGTCGGCCGGGGAGCTGTTTTTT.

This clonotype was picked up a small number of times. The chain has TRBV15 and TRBJ2-5, with TRBD2 as a possible D gene (5 bases). Germline V gene sequence: CDR1 LNHNV, CDR2 YYDKDF (reference sequence). V was clipped by 0 bases and J by 5 bases, with 16 bases between them. The CDR3 has 16 amino acids. CDR3 region: CATSRDLDSVRETQYF. The CDR3 DNA sequence: TGTGCCACCAGCAGAGATTTGGACTCAGTTCGGGAGACCCAGTACTTC.

The chain joins TRBV21-1 to TRBJ2-3; the table names TRBD2, a call not compared with the DNA. TRBV21-1 is a recognized pseudogene. The CDR3 runs to 14 residues. CDR3 in DNA: TGTGCCAGCACCGCGGGACTAAGCACAGATACGCAGTATTTT. This gives the protein CASTAGLSTDTQYF.

The rearrangement joins TRBV30 to TRBJ1-6, with a weak D call TRBD1 (6 bases). The CDR3 runs to 16 residues. Germline V CDR1 and CDR2: GTSNPN, SVGIG (reference sequence). V was pared by 5 bases and J by 5 bases, with 19 bases between. The CDR3 reads CAWSRGGFVDNSPLHF. The CDR3 nucleotides are TGTGCCTGGTCGCGAGGGGGGTTCGTCGATAATTCACCCCTCCACTTT.

This clonotype was seen more than once but under ten times. The chain combines TRBV4-2 with TRBJ2-4; possible D gene TRBD2, 5 bases. V lost 3 bases and J lost 1, with 19 bases in between. In germline, CDR1 is LGHNA, CDR2 YNFKEQ. This CDR3 spans 18 amino acids. CDR3: CASSQDWTRGRAKNIQYF. The DNA for the CDR3 is TGTGCCAGCAGCCAGGACTGGACGCGCGGGCGGGCCAAAAACATTCAGTACTTC.

This clonotype was observed a handful of times. The chain is built from TRBV12-3 or TRBV12-4 and TRBJ1-1; D gene ambiguous. Trimming shortened V by 3 bases and J by 0 bases, and 8 bases separated the two germline ends. This CDR3 spans 14 amino acids. In DNA form, the CDR3 reads TGTGCCAGCAGTTTTACCGGTATGAACACTGAAGCTTTCTTT. It codes for CASSFTGMNTEAFF.

The chain couples TRBV5-1 to TRBJ1-5; the match to TRBD1 covers 10 bases. Germline V gives CDR1 SGHRS, CDR2 YFSETQ. Unmatched junction bases numbered 10, after V lost 4 bases and J lost 6 bases. The CDR3 contains 16 residues. CDR3 DNA sequence: TGCGCCAGCAGCCCTTTGGGACAGGGGAGTACTCAGCCCCAGCATTTT. This encodes CASSPLGQGSTQPQHF. Using reference TRBV5-1 and TRBJ1-5 for the parts outside the CDR3, the full variable domain is KAGVTQTPRYLIKTRGQQVTLSCSPISGHRSVSWYQQTPGQGLQFLFEYFSETQRNKGNFPGRFSGRQFSNSRSEMNVSTLELGDSALYLCASSPLGQGSTQPQHFGDGTRLSIL.